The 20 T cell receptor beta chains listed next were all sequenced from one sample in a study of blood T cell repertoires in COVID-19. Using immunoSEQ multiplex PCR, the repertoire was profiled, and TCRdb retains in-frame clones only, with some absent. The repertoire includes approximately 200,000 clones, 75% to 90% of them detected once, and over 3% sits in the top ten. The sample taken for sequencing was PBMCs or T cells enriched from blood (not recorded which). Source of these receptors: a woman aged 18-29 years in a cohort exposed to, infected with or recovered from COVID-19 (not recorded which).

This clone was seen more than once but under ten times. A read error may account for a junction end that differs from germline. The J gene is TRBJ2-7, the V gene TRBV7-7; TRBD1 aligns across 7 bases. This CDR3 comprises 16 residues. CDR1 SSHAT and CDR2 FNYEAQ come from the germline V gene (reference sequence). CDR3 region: CASSLNPGTAYYEQYF. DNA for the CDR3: TGTGCTAGCAGCTTAAACCCCGGGACAGCCTACTACGAGCAGTACTTC.

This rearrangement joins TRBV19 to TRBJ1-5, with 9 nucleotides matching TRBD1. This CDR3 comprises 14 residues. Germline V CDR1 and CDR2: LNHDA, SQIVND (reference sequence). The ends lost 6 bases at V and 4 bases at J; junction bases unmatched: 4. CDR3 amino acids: CASSQTGGNQPQHF. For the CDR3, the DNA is TGTGCCAGTAGCCAGACAGGGGGTAATCAGCCCCAGCATTTT.

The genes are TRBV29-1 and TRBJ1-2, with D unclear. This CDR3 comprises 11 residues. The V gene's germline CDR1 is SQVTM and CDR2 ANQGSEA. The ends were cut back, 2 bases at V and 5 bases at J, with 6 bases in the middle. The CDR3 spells CSVESGYGYTF. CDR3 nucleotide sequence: TGCAGCGTTGAAAGCGGGTATGGCTACACCTTC.

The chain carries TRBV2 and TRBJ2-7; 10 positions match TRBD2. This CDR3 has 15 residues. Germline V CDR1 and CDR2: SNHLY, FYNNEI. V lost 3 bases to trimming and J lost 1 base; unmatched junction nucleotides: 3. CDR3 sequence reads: CASSDSGRWSYEQYF. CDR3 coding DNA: TGTGCCAGCAGTGATAGCGGGAGGTGGTCCTACGAGCAGTACTTC.

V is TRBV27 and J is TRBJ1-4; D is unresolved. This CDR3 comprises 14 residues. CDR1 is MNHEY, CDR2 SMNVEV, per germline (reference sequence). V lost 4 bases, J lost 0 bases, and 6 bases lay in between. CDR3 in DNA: TGTGCCAGCAGTTCCAGGTCAACTAATGAAAAACTGTTTTTT. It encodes CASSSRSTNEKLFF.

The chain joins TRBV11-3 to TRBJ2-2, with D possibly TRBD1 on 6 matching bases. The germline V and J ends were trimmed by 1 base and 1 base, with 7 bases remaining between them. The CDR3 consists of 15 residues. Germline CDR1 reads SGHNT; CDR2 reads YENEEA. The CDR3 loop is CASSLGTVNTGELFF. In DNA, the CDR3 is TGTGCCAGCAGCTTAGGGACAGTGAACACCGGGGAGCTGTTTTTT.

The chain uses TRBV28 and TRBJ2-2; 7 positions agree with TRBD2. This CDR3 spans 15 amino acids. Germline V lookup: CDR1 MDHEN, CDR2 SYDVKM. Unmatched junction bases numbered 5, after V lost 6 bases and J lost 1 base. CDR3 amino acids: CASRRGGVNTGELFF. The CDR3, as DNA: TGTGCCAGCAGACGCGGGGGAGTGAACACCGGGGAGCTGTTTTTT.

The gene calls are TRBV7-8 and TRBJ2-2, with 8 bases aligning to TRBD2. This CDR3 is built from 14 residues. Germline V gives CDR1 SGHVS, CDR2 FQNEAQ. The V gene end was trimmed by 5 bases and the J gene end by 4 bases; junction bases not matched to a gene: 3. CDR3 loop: CASSLGGGTGELFF. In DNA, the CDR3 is TGTGCCAGCAGCCTCGGGGGGGGCACCGGGGAGCTGTTTTTT.

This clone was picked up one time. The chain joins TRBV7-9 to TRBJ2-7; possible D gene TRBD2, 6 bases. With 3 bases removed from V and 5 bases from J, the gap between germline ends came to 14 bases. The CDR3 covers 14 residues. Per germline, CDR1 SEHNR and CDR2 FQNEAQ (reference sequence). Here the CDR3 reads CASSFAGPLDEQYF. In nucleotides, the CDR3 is TGTGCCAGCAGCTTCGCGGGACCCCTTGACGAGCAGTACTTC. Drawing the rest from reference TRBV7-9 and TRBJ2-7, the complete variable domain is DTGVSQNPRHKITKRGQNVTFRCDPISEHNRLYWYRQTLGQGPEFLTYFQNEAQLEKSRLLSDRFSAERPKGSFSTLEIQRTEQGDSAMYLCASSFAGPLDEQYFGPGTRLTVT.

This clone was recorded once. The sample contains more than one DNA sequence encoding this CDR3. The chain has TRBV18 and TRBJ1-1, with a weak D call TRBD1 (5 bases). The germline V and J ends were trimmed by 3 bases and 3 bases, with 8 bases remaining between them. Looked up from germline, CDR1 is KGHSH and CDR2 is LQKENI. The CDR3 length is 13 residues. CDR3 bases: TGTGCCAGCTCACCGTCCAGGGACACTGAAGCTTTCTTT. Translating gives CASSPSRDTEAFF.

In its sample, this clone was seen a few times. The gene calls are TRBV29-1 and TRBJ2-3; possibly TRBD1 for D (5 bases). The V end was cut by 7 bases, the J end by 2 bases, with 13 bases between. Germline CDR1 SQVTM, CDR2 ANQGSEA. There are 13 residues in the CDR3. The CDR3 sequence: CSDETTVTDTQYF. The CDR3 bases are TGCAGCGACGAGACGACAGTCACAGATACGCAGTATTTT.

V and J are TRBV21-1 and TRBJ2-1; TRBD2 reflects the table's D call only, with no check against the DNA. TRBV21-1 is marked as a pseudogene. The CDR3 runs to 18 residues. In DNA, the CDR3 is TGTGCCAGCAGCAAAGAAGGTAGCGGGAGTGGTAGGTGGAATGAGCAGTTCTTC. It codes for CASSKEGSGSGRWNEQFF.

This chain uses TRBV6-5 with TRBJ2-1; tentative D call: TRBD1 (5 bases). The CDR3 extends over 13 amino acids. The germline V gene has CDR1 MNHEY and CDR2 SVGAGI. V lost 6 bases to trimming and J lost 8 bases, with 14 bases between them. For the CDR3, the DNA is TGTGCCAGCAGCCAGGGTTGGGGCGATGAGCAGTTCTTC. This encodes CASSQGWGDEQFF.

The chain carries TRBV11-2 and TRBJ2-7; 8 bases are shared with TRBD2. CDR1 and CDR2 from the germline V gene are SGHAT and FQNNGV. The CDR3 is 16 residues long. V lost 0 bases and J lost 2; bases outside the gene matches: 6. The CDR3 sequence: CASSLDSGGLTYEQYF. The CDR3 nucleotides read TGTGCCAGCAGCTTAGATTCGGGGGGGTTAACCTACGAGCAGTACTTC.

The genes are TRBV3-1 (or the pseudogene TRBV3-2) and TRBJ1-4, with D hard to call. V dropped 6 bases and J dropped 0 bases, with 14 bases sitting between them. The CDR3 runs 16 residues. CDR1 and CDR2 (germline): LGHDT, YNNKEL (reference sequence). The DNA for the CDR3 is TGTGCCAGCAGTCGAGGTGACCCTGCAACTAATGAAAAACTGTTTTTT. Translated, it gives CASSRGDPATNEKLFF.

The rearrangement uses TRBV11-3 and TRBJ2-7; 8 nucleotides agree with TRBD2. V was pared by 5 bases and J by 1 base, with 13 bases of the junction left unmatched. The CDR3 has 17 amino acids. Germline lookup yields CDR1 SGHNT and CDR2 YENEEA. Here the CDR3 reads CASSPVSILAGSYEQYF. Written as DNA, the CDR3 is TGTGCCAGCAGCCCGGTTAGCATATTAGCGGGGTCCTACGAGCAGTACTTC.

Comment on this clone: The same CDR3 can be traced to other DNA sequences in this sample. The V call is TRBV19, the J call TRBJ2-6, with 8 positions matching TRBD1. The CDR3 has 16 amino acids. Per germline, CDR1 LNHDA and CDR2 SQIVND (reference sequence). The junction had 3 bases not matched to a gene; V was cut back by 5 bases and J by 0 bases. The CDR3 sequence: CASSWTGSSGANVLTF. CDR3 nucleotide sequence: TGTGCCAGTAGTTGGACAGGGTCCTCTGGGGCCAACGTCCTGACTTTC.

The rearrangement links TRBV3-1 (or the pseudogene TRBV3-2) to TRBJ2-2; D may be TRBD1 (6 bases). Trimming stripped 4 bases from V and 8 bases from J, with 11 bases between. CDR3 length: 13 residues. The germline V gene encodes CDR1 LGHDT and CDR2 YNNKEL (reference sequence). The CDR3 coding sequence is TGTGCCAGCAGCCCAGGGGTATCGGGGGAGCTGTTTTTT. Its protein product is CASSPGVSGELFF.

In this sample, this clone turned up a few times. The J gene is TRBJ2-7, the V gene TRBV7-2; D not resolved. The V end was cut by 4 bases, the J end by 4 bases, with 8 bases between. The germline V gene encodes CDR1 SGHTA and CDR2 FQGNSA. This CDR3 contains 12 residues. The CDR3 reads CASSSYMYEQYF. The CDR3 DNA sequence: TGTGCCAGCAGCTCCTATATGTACGAGCAGTACTTC.

The CDR3 region is CASSLDRGVADYGYTF. CDR3 coding DNA: TGTGCCAGCAGCTTGGACCGGGGGGTGGCAGACTATGGCTACACCTTC. The genes are TRBV5-6 and TRBJ1-2; D might be TRBD1 (5 bases). Germline CDR1 is SGHDT and CDR2 is YYEEEE. Trimming took 0 bases from V and 3 from J, leaving 15 bases between them. The CDR3 has 16 residues. The whole variable domain, filled in from reference TRBV5-6 and TRBJ1-2, reads DAGVTQSPTHLIKTRGQQVTLRCSPKSGHDTVSWYQQALGQGPQFIFQYYEEEERQRGNFPDRFSGHQFPNYSSELNVNALLLGDSALYLCASSLDRGVADYGYTFGSGTRLTVV.